The 3 T cell receptor beta chains in this list originate from one sample, sequenced in a study of blood T cell repertoires in COVID-19. Clones were sequenced by immunoSEQ multiplex PCR, and TCRdb holds only the in-frame ones, with some missing. The table records 55,000 to 65,000 clones, 75% to 95% of them present only once. Sequenced sample: peripheral blood. These receptors originate from a woman of 80 years or more with active COVID-19.

The J gene is TRBJ1-1, the V gene TRBV6-5, with 8 bases aligning to TRBD1. The CDR3 length is 15 residues. The germline V gene has CDR1 MNHEY and CDR2 SVGAGI. Trimming cost V 2 bases and J 6 bases; bases outside gene matches: 8. The CDR3 DNA reads as TGTGCCAGCAGTTACGATTGGGACAGGCTCGCTGAAGCTTTCTTT. Translation: CASSYDWDRLAEAFF.

This clone was observed a single time. A junction end diverges from the germline sequence, so it may reflect a read error. The J gene is TRBJ2-7, the V gene TRBV7-7; D not certain. This CDR3 contains 13 residues. Germline V gene lookup returns CDR1 SSHAT and CDR2 FNYEAQ (reference sequence). The CDR3 region is CASSLGAGREQYF. CDR3 bases: TGTGCTAGCAGCTTAGGCGCTGGTCGCGAGCAGTACTTC.

In its sample, this clone was seen once. The chain has TRBV5-4 and TRBJ2-5, with 7 bases fitting TRBD1. The CDR3 consists of 15 residues. J gave up 4 bases and V 2 bases, and 8 bases lay outside the gene matches. The germline V gene encodes CDR1 SGHNT and CDR2 YYREEE (reference sequence). This CDR3 reads CASSFPDREGETQYF. The CDR3 nucleotides are TGTGCCAGCAGCTTCCCCGACAGGGAAGGAGAGACCCAGTACTTC.